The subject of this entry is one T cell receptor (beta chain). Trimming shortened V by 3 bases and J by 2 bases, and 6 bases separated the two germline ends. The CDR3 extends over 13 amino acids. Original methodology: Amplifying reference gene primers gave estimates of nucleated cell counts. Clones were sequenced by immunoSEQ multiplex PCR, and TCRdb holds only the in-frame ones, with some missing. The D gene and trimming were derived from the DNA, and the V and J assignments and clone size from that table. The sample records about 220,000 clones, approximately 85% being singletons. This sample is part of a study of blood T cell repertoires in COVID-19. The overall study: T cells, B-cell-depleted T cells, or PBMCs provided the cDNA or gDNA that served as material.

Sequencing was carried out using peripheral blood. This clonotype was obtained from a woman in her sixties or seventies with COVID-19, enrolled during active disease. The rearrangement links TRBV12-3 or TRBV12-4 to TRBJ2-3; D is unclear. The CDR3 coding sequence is TGTGCCAGCAGTTTGTCAATCACAGATACGCAGTATTTT. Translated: CASSLSITDTQYF.